These 15 T cell receptor beta chains were all obtained from the same sample, sequenced in a study of T cell changes during pregnancy in multiple sclerosis. The table came from immunoSEQ multiplex PCR; TCRdb's copy has only in-frame clones and leaves some out. This table holds approximately 100,000 clones, 75% to 95% found once. Specimen: peripheral blood, collected in the second trimester of pregnancy. The receptors stem from a female donor with multiple sclerosis, enrolled in a pregnancy study.

The chain uses TRBV2 and TRBJ2-1; 8 positions match TRBD2. This CDR3 has 16 amino acids. The V gene end was trimmed by 3 bases and the J gene end by 8 bases; junction bases not matched to a gene: 12. Looked up from germline, CDR1 is SNHLY and CDR2 is FYNNEI. DNA for the CDR3: TGTGCCAGCAGTGACCGCGGGAGGCAATTTCGGGATGAGCAGTTCTTC. It encodes CASSDRGRQFRDEQFF.

A few counts support this clone. The chain has TRBV2 and TRBJ1-1, with 8 nucleotides matching TRBD1. The CDR3 runs to 14 residues. Unmatched junction bases numbered 4, after V lost 6 bases and J lost 1 base. Germline loops: CDR1 SNHLY, CDR2 FYNNEI. In nucleotides, the CDR3 is TGTGCCAGCAGACGACAGGGGCGGAACACTGAAGCTTTCTTT. Residues: CASRRQGRNTEAFF.

This rearrangement joins TRBV28 to TRBJ1-2, with 10 bases aligning to TRBD1. Losses at the gene ends were 5 bases for V and 4 bases for J; bases not matched to a gene: 10. Germline V gene sequence: CDR1 MDHEN, CDR2 SYDVKM. This CDR3 has 16 residues. The CDR3 region has the DNA TGTGCCAGCAGTCCGGGACAGGGGCGCCTACTCTATGGCTACACCTTC. This encodes CASSPGQGRLLYGYTF.

This rearrangement joins TRBV27 to TRBJ2-1; no definite D call. The V end was cut by 4 bases, the J end by 5 bases, with 6 bases between. Per germline, CDR1 MNHEY and CDR2 SMNVEV (reference sequence). The CDR3 is made up of 12 amino acids. Here the CDR3 reads CASSYGDNEQFF. CDR3 sequence (DNA): TGTGCCAGCAGTTATGGAGACAATGAGCAGTTCTTC.

This sequence joins TRBV2 and TRBJ2-2; weak D call: TRBD1 (6 bases). The V end was cut by 1 base, the J end by 0 bases, with 9 bases between. The V gene's germline CDR1 is SNHLY and CDR2 FYNNEI. The CDR3 spans 16 residues. This CDR3 reads CASSEEQGPNTGELFF. The CDR3 bases are TGTGCCAGCAGTGAAGAACAGGGACCGAACACCGGGGAGCTGTTTTTT.

CDR3 DNA sequence: TGTGCCACTTCATGGACAGGGTCGGGCTACACCTTC. This translates into CATSWTGSGYTF. The chain links TRBV28 to TRBJ1-2, with 8 bases matching TRBD1. The junction had 9 bases not matched to a gene; V was cut back by 10 bases and J by 8 bases. CDR3 length: 12 residues. CDR1 and CDR2 (germline): MDHEN, SYDVKM.

The chain joins TRBV6-1 to TRBJ2-2, with D perhaps TRBD2 (6 bases). The length of the CDR3 is 15 residues. Trimming shortened V by 0 bases and J by 7 bases, and 12 bases separated the two germline ends. The germline gives CDR1 MNHNS, CDR2 SASEGT. For the CDR3, the DNA is TGTGCCAGCAGTGAAGCTCAGCGGGTTTTCGGGGAGCTGTTTTTT. Translation gives CASSEAQRVFGELFF.

The chain recombines TRBV29-1 with TRBJ2-1, with 8 bases fitting TRBD1. The germline gives CDR1 SQVTM, CDR2 ANQGSEA. The CDR3 is made up of 12 amino acids. V shed 5 bases and J 6 bases; nucleotides not matched to a gene: 3. CDR3 in DNA: TGCAGCGTTTTTGACAGGGGCAATGAGCAGTTCTTC. Translated: CSVFDRGNEQFF.

This rearrangement joins TRBV28 to TRBJ1-3, with a weak D call TRBD1 (6 bases). Germline V lookup: CDR1 MDHEN, CDR2 SYDVKM. V was pared by 6 bases and J by 0 bases, with 12 bases between. This CDR3 has 15 amino acids. The CDR3, as DNA: TGTGCCAGCAGGACCCGGGACAACTCTGGAAACACCATATATTTT. This gives the protein CASRTRDNSGNTIYF.

The V call is TRBV2, the J call TRBJ2-5; 8 nucleotides line up with TRBD2. V was pared by 4 bases and J by 7 bases, with 5 bases of the junction left unmatched. Per germline, CDR1 SNHLY and CDR2 FYNNEI. The CDR3 has 13 amino acids. CDR3 DNA: TGTGCCAGCAGTGGCGGGACTAGAACGACCCAGTACTTC. It is translated as CASSGGTRTTQYF.

DNA for the CDR3: TGCAGCGCCGAGGGACAGAACACTGAAGCTTTCTTT. This encodes CSAEGQNTEAFF. This chain joins TRBV29-1 and TRBJ1-1; a possible D gene is TRBD1 (6 bases). The CDR3 extends over 12 amino acids. The V gene's germline CDR1 is SQVTM and CDR2 ANQGSEA. V lost 7 bases and J lost 1, with 10 bases in between.

This chain joins TRBV12-2 and TRBJ2-7; TRBD2, as called in the table, went unchecked against the DNA. TRBV12-2 is a known pseudogene. The CDR3 spans 17 residues. CDR3 in amino acids: CASRHSPRGGRTYEQYF. DNA for the CDR3: TGTGCAAGTCGCCACTCCCCCCGGGGGGGCAGAACCTACGAGCAGTACTTC.

The chain recombines TRBV5-1 with TRBJ2-7, with D maybe TRBD1 (6 bases). The CDR3 runs to 13 residues. Trimming removed 1 base from V and 3 bases from J, with 8 bases in between. In germline, CDR1 is SGHRS, CDR2 YFSETQ. The CDR3 nucleotides are TGCGCCAGCAGCTTGACAGGGAACTACGAGCAGTACTTC. It codes for CASSLTGNYEQYF.

J is TRBJ1-2 and V is TRBV4-1; the match to TRBD1 covers 9 bases. This CDR3 comprises 13 residues. Germline-derived CDR1 and CDR2 are MGHRA and YSYEKL. Trimming cost V 6 bases and J 8 bases; bases outside gene matches: 7. CDR3 bases: TGCGCCAGCAGTAGGGGACAGGGTGGCGGCTACACCTTC. It yields the protein CASSRGQGGGYTF.

The J gene is TRBJ2-1, the V gene TRBV5-6; D perhaps matches TRBD1 (6 bases). This CDR3 has 16 residues. V lost 0 bases, J lost 8 bases, and 18 bases lay in between. Germline V gene sequence: CDR1 SGHDT, CDR2 YYEEEE. The CDR3 DNA reads TGTGCCAGCAGCTTGGGGTACTCAGGGGCCTCTGATGAGCAGTTCTTC. It codes for CASSLGYSGASDEQFF.